What follows are 13 T cell receptor beta chains derived from one specimen sequenced in a study of blood T cell repertoires in COVID-19. TCRdb keeps only in-frame clones here, not all; method: immunoSEQ multiplex PCR. Here the sample spans almost 250,000 clones, approximately 90% being singletons. What was sequenced was PBMCs or T cells enriched from blood (not recorded which). The receptors shown here come from a woman aged 25 to 45 who had recovered from COVID-19.

The chain couples TRBV5-6 to TRBJ1-1, with D possibly matching TRBD1 (6 bases). Germline V gene lookup returns CDR1 SGHDT and CDR2 YYEEEE. There are 15 residues in the CDR3. V lost 0 bases and J 4 bases, leaving 13 bases between the germline ends. As DNA, the CDR3 is TGTGCCAGCAGCTTGGTGGGGGCAGGGGCCACTGAAGCTTTCTTT. Its protein is CASSLVGAGATEAFF.

V usage is TRBV28 and J usage is TRBJ1-3; D uncertain. Germline V gene lookup returns CDR1 MDHEN and CDR2 SYDVKM. This CDR3 spans 14 amino acids. Trimming cost V 6 bases and J 2 bases, with 11 bases left between them. The CDR3 loop is CASSPSVPGNTIYF. The DNA of the CDR3 is TGTGCCAGCAGCCCATCGGTACCTGGAAACACCATATATTTT.

The chain has TRBV18 and TRBJ2-2, with D perhaps TRBD2 (5 bases). The CDR3 has 15 amino acids. The ends were cut back, 2 bases at V and 4 bases at J, with 11 bases in the middle. The V gene's germline CDR1 is KGHSH and CDR2 LQKENI. Written as DNA, the CDR3 is TGTGCCAGCTCACCAGGTCGGGGTAGCACCGGGGAGCTGTTTTTT. This codes for CASSPGRGSTGELFF.

J is TRBJ2-1 and V is TRBV24-1; possibly TRBD1 for D (6 bases). CDR3 size: 12 residues. The ends were cut back, 4 bases at V and 8 bases at J, with 8 bases in the middle. CDR1 and CDR2 from the germline V gene are KGHDR and SFDVKD. DNA of the CDR3: TGTGCCACCAGTGACAGGGGAGATGAGCAGTTCTTC. Amino acids: CATSDRGDEQFF.

V usage is TRBV5-6 and J usage is TRBJ1-2; a weak D match, TRBD1 (5 bases). The CDR3 totals 17 residues. V lost 2 bases, J lost 1 base, and 18 bases lay in between. Germline lookup yields CDR1 SGHDT and CDR2 YYEEEE. CDR3 protein: CASSFLGDLRVNYGYTF. CDR3 in DNA: TGTGCCAGCAGCTTTCTAGGGGATCTTCGCGTTAACTATGGCTACACCTTC.

The gene calls are TRBV7-9 and TRBJ2-1, with 12 bases matching TRBD2. The CDR3 is 16 residues long. Germline lookup yields CDR1 SEHNR and CDR2 FQNEAQ (reference sequence). The ends lost 5 bases at V and 4 bases at J; junction bases unmatched: 6. The CDR3 spells CASSASGRALYNEQFF. In DNA, the CDR3 is TGTGCCAGCAGCGCTAGCGGGAGGGCCCTGTACAATGAGCAGTTCTTC.

CDR3 in DNA: TGTGCCAGCAGCCCATCGGGACAGCTGAACACTGAAGCTTTCTTT. It yields the protein CASSPSGQLNTEAFF. The chain couples TRBV5-4 to TRBJ1-1, with 7 bases that match TRBD1. With 4 bases clipped from V and 0 bases from J, the junction kept 6 bases outside the gene matches. CDR1 is SGHNT and CDR2 is YYREEE in the germline V gene (reference sequence). This CDR3 region has 15 residues.

The chain carries TRBV2 and TRBJ2-2; 7 nucleotides align to TRBD2. This CDR3 spans 15 amino acids. Germline lookup yields CDR1 SNHLY and CDR2 FYNNEI. The J segment lost 5 bases and the V segment lost 5 bases, leaving 8 bases of the junction unmatched. The chain's CDR3 is CASSTLRLATGELFF. The CDR3 bases are TGTGCCAGCAGTACCCTTAGACTAGCAACCGGGGAGCTGTTTTTT.

V usage is TRBV18 and J usage is TRBJ1-2; 7 bases map to TRBD1. The junction had 8 bases not matched to a gene; V was cut back by 6 bases and J by 4 bases. The germline CDR1 and CDR2 sequences are KGHSH and LQKENI. The CDR3 extends over 14 amino acids. CDR3 DNA sequence: TGTGCCAGCTCGCTTCCGGGACAGCCCTATGGCTACACCTTC. Residues: CASSLPGQPYGYTF.

This clone was observed once. The chain is built from TRBV19 and TRBJ1-6, with 7 nucleotides matching TRBD1. The CDR3 contains 13 residues. Per the germline V gene, CDR1 is LNHDA and CDR2 is SQIVND (reference sequence). The ends lost 6 bases at V and 6 bases at J; junction bases unmatched: 2. CDR3 sequence reads: CASSGQVNSPLHF. CDR3 nucleotides: TGTGCCAGTAGCGGACAGGTTAATTCACCCCTCCACTTT.

This clone was detected only a few times. CDR3 sequence: CASSLAGQGVGNEQFF. In DNA, the CDR3 is TGTGCCAGCAGCTTAGCGGGACAGGGGGTTGGTAATGAGCAGTTCTTC. The chain joins TRBV7-9 to TRBJ2-1, with TRBD1 matching 11 bases. V shed 0 bases and J 7 bases; nucleotides not matched to a gene: 5. Germline V gives CDR1 SEHNR, CDR2 FQNEAQ (reference sequence). This CDR3 comprises 16 residues.

This clone was seen a single time. The chain recombines TRBV20-1 with TRBJ2-3; D may be TRBD2 (6 bases). This CDR3 is built from 17 residues. The germline gives CDR1 DFQATT, CDR2 SNEGSKA (reference sequence). The germline V and J ends were trimmed by 3 bases and 0 bases, with 19 bases remaining between them. The CDR3 nucleotides read TGCAGTGCTAGTCGCCCCGGGAGCGCCTCTAGCACAGATACGCAGTATTTT. Residues: CSASRPGSASSTDTQYF.

This clone has only a few counts. V is TRBV5-6 and J is TRBJ1-2, with 7 bases identical to TRBD1. This CDR3 contains 16 residues. Germline V gene lookup returns CDR1 SGHDT and CDR2 YYEEEE. Losses at the gene ends were 3 bases for V and 4 bases for J; bases not matched to a gene: 12. The CDR3 is CASSYPDRRPIYGYTF. Written as DNA, the CDR3 is TGTGCCAGCAGCTACCCGGACAGGCGGCCTATCTATGGCTACACCTTC.